One and the same sample provided the 14 T cell receptor beta chains below, sequenced in a study of human T cells and chemical hapten exposure. Time point given: pre-sensitization, week 0. Documented treatment: therapeutic diphenylcyclopropenone sensitization with weekly scalp DPC. The authors extracted total RNA from unfractionated whole blood. TCRdb passed the RACE reads through MiXCR, listing each CDR3 protein once. The profile shows under 40,000 distinct CDR3 sequences, roughly 12% of them singletons. The material was whole blood, obtained in connection with sensitization to the hapten diphenylcyclopropenone (DPC). The receptor source for this set is a woman aged 35 to 49 with alopecia areata. Some clones in this sample may be carry-over from other donors' samples.

Many counts were recorded for this clonotype. CDR3 nucleotide sequence: TGTGCCAGCAGTCCAACGATTTTGGGGATCTACAATGAGCAGTTCTTC. Translating gives CASSPTILGIYNEQFF. This sequence joins TRBV27 and TRBJ2-1, with no clear D. From germline, CDR1 is MNHEY and CDR2 SMNVEV (reference sequence). V was pared by 5 bases and J by 3 bases, with 17 bases between. The CDR3 is 16 amino acids.

This clonotype is a singleton in its sample. This chain uses TRBV25-1 with TRBJ1-3; maybe TRBD1 (5 bases). The CDR3 is 15 amino acids. V was shortened by 3 bases and J by 0 bases, with 9 bases between the two germline ends. The germline V gene has CDR1 MGHDK and CDR2 SYGVNS. The CDR3: CASSEAGSSGNTIYF. The CDR3 DNA is TGTGCCAGCAGTGAGGCAGGGAGCTCTGGAAACACCATATATTTT.

This sequence joins TRBV7-2 and TRBJ2-3; D is ambiguous. The V gene lost 2 bases and the J gene lost 4 bases, with 7 bases spanning the gap. From germline, CDR1 is SGHTA and CDR2 FQGNSA. The CDR3 runs 13 residues. The CDR3 DNA is TGTGCCAGCAGCTTAAATCCTCCAGATACGCAGTATTTT. Its translation is CASSLNPPDTQYF.

The sample holds many counts of this clonotype. The chain has TRBV5-4 and TRBJ2-3, with D unresolved. V lost 2 bases and J 4 bases, leaving 8 bases between the germline ends. The CDR3 is 13 amino acids. Germline values: CDR1 SGHNT, CDR2 YYREEE (reference sequence). The CDR3 protein is CASSLVVADTQYF. In DNA form, the CDR3 reads TGTGCCAGCAGCTTAGTTGTTGCAGATACGCAGTATTTT.

The V gene is TRBV7-6, the J gene TRBJ1-5; D is perhaps TRBD1 (6 bases). This CDR3 has 15 residues. The V and J ends lost 6 bases and 4 bases respectively, with 16 bases between them. Germline V gene data show CDR1 as SGHVS and CDR2 as FNYEAQ. CDR3: CASSGNRGPNQPQHF. The CDR3 nucleotides read TGTGCCAGCAGTGGAAATCGGGGGCCTAATCAGCCCCAGCATTTT.

The chain employs TRBV2 and TRBJ1-4; no definite D call. V lost 7 bases and J 8 bases, leaving 8 bases between the germline ends. The germline V gene encodes CDR1 SNHLY and CDR2 FYNNEI. CDR3 size: 11 residues. For the CDR3, the DNA is TGTGCCAGCAATCTAAAGGAAAAACTGTTTTTT. Its protein product is CASNLKEKLFF.

Notes on this clonotype: A much larger clone sits a single nucleotide away, making a read error possible. The J gene is TRBJ2-3, the V gene TRBV29-1; possibly TRBD2 for D (6 bases). Per germline, CDR1 SQVTM and CDR2 ANQGSEA. V lost 6 bases to trimming and J lost 1 base, with 14 bases between them. There are 14 residues in the CDR3. The chain's CDR3 is CSVAGTGGTDTQYF. In nucleotides, the CDR3 is TGCAGCGTCGCCGGGACTGGCGGCACAGATACGCAGTATTTT.

In this sample, this clonotype turned up a few times. The V gene is TRBV28, the J gene TRBJ2-3; 14 bases are shared with TRBD2. V shed 5 bases, J shed 5 bases, and the junction held 9 bases outside the gene matches. CDR3 length: 17 residues. Germline V CDR1 and CDR2: MDHEN, SYDVKM. The CDR3 bases are TGTGCCAGCAGTCCGGGGACTAGCGGGAGCCGTATAGATACGCAGTATTTT. It codes for CASSPGTSGSRIDTQYF.

This clonotype rates as medium-sized. The chain recombines TRBV6-6 with TRBJ2-1; 10 bases agree with TRBD1. V lost 0 bases to trimming and J lost 3 bases; unmatched junction nucleotides: 8. Germline V CDR1 and CDR2: MNHNY, SVGAGI (reference sequence). The CDR3 contains 18 residues. CDR3: CASSYSAPTGGIYNEQFF. The CDR3 DNA follows: TGTGCCAGCAGTTACTCCGCCCCGACAGGGGGCATCTACAATGAGCAGTTCTTC.

Turning to this clonotype: A read error may be the cause here, since a much bigger clone is one base away. CDR3 bases: TGTGCCAACAGTAACACTGAAGCTTTCTTT. It is translated as CANSNTEAFF. The chain carries TRBV2 and TRBJ1-1; D is ambiguous. Looked up from germline, CDR1 is SNHLY and CDR2 is FYNNEI. CDR3 length: 10 amino acids.

This clonotype occurred many times. V usage is TRBV5-1 and J usage is TRBJ1-6; no reliable D call. Trimming left V 0 bases short and J 11 bases short, with 12 bases between. CDR3 length: 14 amino acids. Germline V gene sequence: CDR1 SGHRS, CDR2 YFSETQ. Written as DNA, the CDR3 is TGCGCCAGCAGCTTGGGCATGGAGTCGGCACCCCTCCACTTT. Translation gives CASSLGMESAPLHF.

The CDR3 loop is CATSDGLEEQYF. As DNA, the CDR3 is TGTGCCACTAGCGACGGTCTTGAGGAGCAGTACTTC. V and J are TRBV6-5 and TRBJ2-7; D is perhaps TRBD2 (6 bases). The CDR3 consists of 12 residues. Germline lookup yields CDR1 MNHEY and CDR2 SVGAGI. Trimming took 10 bases from V and 7 from J, leaving 17 bases between them.

In this sample, this clonotype turned up many times. V and J are TRBV5-1 and TRBJ2-7; D is undetermined. V was cut by 4 bases and J by 4 bases, with 15 bases left in between. This CDR3 spans 14 amino acids. The germline CDR1 and CDR2 sequences are SGHRS and YFSETQ. The CDR3 sequence is CASSATGPQYEQYF. The CDR3 DNA is TGCGCCAGCAGCGCCACCGGACCGCAGTACGAGCAGTACTTC.

Many counts were recorded for this clonotype. The chain recombines TRBV7-8 with TRBJ2-5; D tentatively reads TRBD1 or TRBD2 (5 bases each). Trimming pared 5 bases from V and 7 bases from J, leaving 20 bases between. The CDR3 has 15 amino acids. The germline CDR1 and CDR2 sequences are SGHVS and FQNEAQ. CDR3 residues: CASSVPTGTYGTQYF. The CDR3 nucleotides read TGTGCCAGCAGCGTCCCCACTGGGACCTATGGGACCCAGTACTTC.